These T cell receptor beta chains were read from a single sample in a study of blood T cell repertoires in COVID-19. Sequenced by immunoSEQ multiplex PCR; TCRdb stores in-frame clones only, minus some. Altogether 150,000 to 200,000 clones are present, 79% being singletons, with the ten largest covering around 6%. The sequencing sample was made of peripheral blood. Receptors originate from a middle-aged woman with COVID-19, enrolled during active disease. CDR3s include the opening cysteine and the closing phenylalanine or tryptophan. A D gene is named only where the DNA matches it firmly. Expanded clones are given a class, and other clones once, few, many or no size at all.

>TRBV3-1/TRBV3-2|15|NA|TRBD2|TRBJ2-7
TGTGCCAGCAGCCATAGACTAGCGGGAGAAGGTGAGCAGTACTTC
CASSHRLAGEGEQYF
>TRBV6-1|19|once|TRBD1|TRBJ1-2
TGTGCCAGCAGTGAAAGGGTGGGGGGACAGGCAATAGTTAACTATGGCTACACCTTC
CASSERVGGQAIVNYGYTF
>TRBV29-1|18|NA|NA|TRBJ2-7
TGCAGCGTTGTGGGCGGAGGGCAGGCCATCACCTCCTACTACGAGCAGTACTTC
CSVVGGGQAITSYYEQYF
>TRBV7-7|16|NA|TRBD2|TRBJ2-1
TGTGCCAGCAGCTTAGTCGCGGGGGGCCCGTTGGATGAGCAGTTCTTC
CASSLVAGGPLDEQFF
>TRBV5-1|15|NA|NA|TRBJ2-1
TGCGCCAGCAGCGGGGGGGGCTCCTCCTACAATGAGCAGTTCTTC
CASSGGGSSYNEQFF
>TRBV18|13|NA|TRBD1|TRBJ2-2
TGTGCCAGCTCACCGACAGGGCTTAGGGAGCTGTTTTTT
CASSPTGLRELFF
>TRBV15|15|once|NA|TRBJ2-5
TGTGCCACCAGCAGCCATAAAATAGGAGGACAGACCCAGTACTTC
CATSSHKIGGQTQYF
>TRBV10-3|14|NA|NA|TRBJ2-7
TGTGCCATCATGCTAACGGGTCCTTCCTACGAGCAGTACTTC
CAIMLTGPSYEQYF
>TRBV24-1|13|NA|NA|TRBJ2-1
TGTGCCACCAGCCCAGGGGCCTACAATGAGCAGTTCTTC
CATSPGAYNEQFF
>TRBV24-1|18|once|TRBD1|TRBJ1-1
TGTGCCACCAGTGAACCGGACAGGGGAAGCGAAGTGAACACTGAAGCTTTCTTT
CATSEPDRGSEVNTEAFF
>TRBV14|13|NA|NA|TRBJ1-1
TGTGCCAGCAGCCATATTAGGAACACTGAAGCTTTCTTT
CASSHIRNTEAFF
>TRBV5-8|16|NA|TRBD1|TRBJ1-6
TGTGCCAGCAGCTATTCTCTAACAGGGGGATACGATCCCCTCCACTTT
CASSYSLTGGYDPLHF
>TRBV9|11|NA|NA|TRBJ1-1
TGTGCCAGCAGCCGGAACACTGAAGCTTTCTTT
CASSRNTEAFF
>TRBV5-1|16|once|TRBD2|TRBJ2-5
TGCGCCAGCAGTTACGGACTAGCGGGAGGTTGGGAGACCCAGTACTTC
CASSYGLAGGWETQYF
>TRBV14|16|NA|NA|TRBJ2-7
TGTGCCAGCAGCCTCCCGGGAAGTAGAGAGGCAGACGAGCAGTACTTC
CASSLPGSREADEQYF
>TRBV10-3|12|NA|TRBD1|TRBJ1-2
TGTGCCACTAGACAGGGGGAGTATGGCTACACCTTC
CATRQGEYGYTF